This T cell receptor (beta chain) was retrieved from a study of CD8 T cells in ankylosing spondylitis. The study, taken as a whole, reports: Peripheral blood held disease-linked clones only at relatively low frequency, and these were CD8+. Within ankylosing spondylitis blood, a TCR beta motif made up of roughly eight highly homologous variants appeared to be characteristic. Reports say disease-linked clones showed up significantly more in matched ankylosing spondylitis synovial fluid.

The V end lost 5 bases, the J end lost 4 bases, and 11 bases lay between the germline ends. The CDR3 has 13 residues. The germline V gene has CDR1 SEHNR and CDR2 FQNEAQ (reference sequence). Generation of TCR beta libraries employed quantitative 5'-RACE incorporating molecular barcodes. MiXCR, run by TCRdb on the 5' RACE reads, gives a single entry per CDR3 protein. The sample shows more than 500,000 distinct CDR3 sequences, approximately 5.3% of them seen only once. This clonotype came up many times. Its antigen is as yet unknown. The TCR sequence derives from a male donor with ankylosing spondylitis. Sequencing was done on a sample of blood, either unsorted or a sorted T cell fraction (not recorded which). This sequence joins TRBV7-9 and TRBJ1-1, with D unresolved. The chain's CDR3 is CASSRDPGTEAFF. The DNA for the CDR3 is TGTGCCAGCAGCCGTGATCCGGGCACTGAAGCTTTCTTT. The variable domain in full, completed from reference TRBV7-9 and TRBJ1-1, reads DTGVSQNPRHKITKRGQNVTFRCDPISEHNRLYWYRQTLGQGPEFLTYFQNEAQLEKSRLLSDRFSAERPKGSFSTLEIQRTEQGDSAMYLCASSRDPGTEAFFGQGTRLTVV.